These T cell receptor beta chains were read from a single sample in a study of prognosis after radiotherapy for stage I lung cancer. TCRdb re-called the multiplex PCR reads through MiXCR, storing one row per CDR3 protein. The table has almost 40,000 distinct CDR3 sequences, approximately 24% seen once. The sample in question was PBMCs, obtained before or after stereotactic body radiation therapy (not recorded which). The receptor source for this set is a donor over 45 with non-small cell lung cancer. Both conserved end residues are part of each CDR3. A D gene is named only where the DNA matches it firmly. Part of the rows lack a size; the others show once, few, many or a class for expanded clones.

v_gene	abundance	j_gene	d_gene	CDR3aa	CDR3nt
TRBV5-4	few	TRBJ2-7	.	CASSWGTPMDLYYEQYF	TGTGCCAGCAGCTGGGGGACACCCATGGACCTATACTACGAGCAGTACTTC
TRBV7-6	many	TRBJ2-2	.	CASSLEPPRSHTGELFF	TGTGCCAGCAGCTTAGAGCCCCCTCGGTCTCACACCGGGGAGCTGTTTTTT
TRBV20-1	many	TRBJ2-5	.	CSARYPFEGETQYF	TGCAGTGCTAGATACCCTTTTGAGGGAGAGACCCAGTACTTC
TRBV18	many	TRBJ2-6	.	CASSLQGVSGANVLTF	TGTGCCAGCTCATTACAAGGGGTATCTGGGGCCAACGTCCTGACTTTC
TRBV19	many	TRBJ1-5	.	CASSIPGRAPDQPQHF	TGTGCCAGTAGTATCCCGGGACGCGCTCCGGATCAGCCCCAGCATTTT
TRBV24-1	many	TRBJ2-5	TRBD1	CATSDMGQGGETQYF	TGTGCCACCAGTGACATGGGACAGGGAGGGGAGACCCAGTACTTC
TRBV9	.	TRBJ1-2	.	CASSLTGTVDYGYTF	TGTGCCAGCAGCCTGACGGGGACCGTAGACTATGGCTACACCTTC
TRBV20-1	many	TRBJ2-7	.	CSAFYREAYEQYF	TGCAGTGCTTTTTACAGGGAAGCCTACGAGCAGTACTTC
TRBV20-1	many	TRBJ2-5	.	CSARDRVRTQETQYF	TGCAGTGCTAGAGATCGGGTTAGAACCCAAGAGACCCAGTACTTC
TRBV19	.	TRBJ2-1	.	CDSSISHRAEGEQFF	TGTGACAGTAGTATCTCCCACAGGGCGGAGGGTGAGCAGTTCTTC
TRBV27	many	TRBJ2-2	TRBD1	CASRGQAKGPGELFF	TGTGCCAGCAGAGGACAGGCCAAGGGACCCGGGGAGCTGTTTTTT
TRBV3-1	many	TRBJ1-1	TRBD1	CASSQSISTGSTEAFF	TGTGCCAGCAGCCAATCCATATCGACAGGGTCCACTGAAGCTTTCTTT
TRBV15	many	TRBJ1-5	.	CATSTSRDQPQHF	TGTGCCACCAGCACCTCCCGCGACCAGCCCCAGCATTTT
TRBV3-1	many	TRBJ1-1	.	CASSQAFSGNTEAFF	TGTGCCAGCAGCCAAGCATTTTCAGGGAACACTGAAGCTTTCTTT
TRBV20-1	many	TRBJ2-1	.	CSARDRGSRSSYNEQFF	TGCAGTGCTAGAGATCGGGGAAGTCGGAGCTCCTACAATGAGCAGTTCTTC
TRBV2	many	TRBJ2-4	.	CASSGRGNIQYF	TGTGCCAGCAGTGGACGCGGAAACATTCAGTACTTC
TRBV9	.	TRBJ2-3	TRBD2	CASSDTSVSRDTQYF	TGTGCCAGCAGCGATACTAGCGTGAGCAGAGATACGCAGTATTTT